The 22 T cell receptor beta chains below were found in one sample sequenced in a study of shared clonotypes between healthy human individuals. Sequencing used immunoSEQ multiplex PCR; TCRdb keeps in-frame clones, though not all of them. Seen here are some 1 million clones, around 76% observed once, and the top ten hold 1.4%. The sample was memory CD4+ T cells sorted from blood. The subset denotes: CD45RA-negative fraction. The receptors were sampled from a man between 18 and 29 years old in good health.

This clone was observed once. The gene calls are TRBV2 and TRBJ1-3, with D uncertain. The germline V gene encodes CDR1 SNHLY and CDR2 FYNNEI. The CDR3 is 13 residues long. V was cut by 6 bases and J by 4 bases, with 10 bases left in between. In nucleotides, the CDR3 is TGTGCCAGCAGCGGGGTAGCGGGAAACACCATATATTTT. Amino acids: CASSGVAGNTIYF.

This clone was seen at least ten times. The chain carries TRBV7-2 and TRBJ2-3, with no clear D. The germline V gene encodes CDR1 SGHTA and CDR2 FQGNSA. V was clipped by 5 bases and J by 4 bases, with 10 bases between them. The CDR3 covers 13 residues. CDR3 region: CASSRLVADTQYF. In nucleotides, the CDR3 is TGTGCCAGCAGCCGCCTCGTTGCAGATACGCAGTATTTT.

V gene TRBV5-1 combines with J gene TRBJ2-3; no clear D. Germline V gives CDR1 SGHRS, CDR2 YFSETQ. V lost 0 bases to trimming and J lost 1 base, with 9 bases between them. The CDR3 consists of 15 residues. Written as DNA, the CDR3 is TGCGCCAGCAGCTTGGATTTGCCTCGCACAGATACGCAGTATTTT. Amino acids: CASSLDLPRTDTQYF.

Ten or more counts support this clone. Here the CDR3 reads CARGQLPGTQYF. The CDR3 DNA reads as TGCGCCAGAGGACAGCTACCTGGGACCCAGTACTTC. The chain couples TRBV10-1 to TRBJ2-5; D may be TRBD1 (6 bases). V was shortened by 9 bases and J by 7 bases, with 15 bases between the two germline ends. Germline lookup yields CDR1 WNHNN and CDR2 SYGVQD (reference sequence). There are 12 residues in the CDR3.

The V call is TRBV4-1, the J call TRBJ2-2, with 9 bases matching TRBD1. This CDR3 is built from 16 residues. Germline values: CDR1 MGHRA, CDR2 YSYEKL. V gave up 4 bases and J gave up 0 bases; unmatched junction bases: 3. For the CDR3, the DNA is TGCGCCAGCAGCCTGACAGGGGGTACGAACACCGGGGAGCTGTTTTTT. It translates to CASSLTGGTNTGELFF.

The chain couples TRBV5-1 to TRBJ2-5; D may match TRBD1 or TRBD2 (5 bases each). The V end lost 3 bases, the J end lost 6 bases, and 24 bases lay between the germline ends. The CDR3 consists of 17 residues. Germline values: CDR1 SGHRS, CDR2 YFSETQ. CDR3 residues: CASSSSQGEGSMKTQYF. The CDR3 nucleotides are TGCGCCAGCAGCTCGTCCCAGGGAGAGGGCTCAATGAAGACCCAGTACTTC.

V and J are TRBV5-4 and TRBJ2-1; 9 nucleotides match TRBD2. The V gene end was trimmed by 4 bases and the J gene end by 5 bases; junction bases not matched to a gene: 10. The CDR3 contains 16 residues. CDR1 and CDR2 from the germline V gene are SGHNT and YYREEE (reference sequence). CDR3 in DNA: TGTGCCAGCAGCACGAGGGTAGCGGGGGTGAACAATGAGCAGTTCTTC. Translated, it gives CASSTRVAGVNNEQFF.

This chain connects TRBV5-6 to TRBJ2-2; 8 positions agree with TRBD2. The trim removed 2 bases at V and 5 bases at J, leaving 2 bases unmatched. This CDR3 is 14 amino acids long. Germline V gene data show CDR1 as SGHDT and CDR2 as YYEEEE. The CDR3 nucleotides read TGTGCCAGCAGCTTCTCTAGCGGGACCGGGGAGCTGTTTTTT. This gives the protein CASSFSSGTGELFF.

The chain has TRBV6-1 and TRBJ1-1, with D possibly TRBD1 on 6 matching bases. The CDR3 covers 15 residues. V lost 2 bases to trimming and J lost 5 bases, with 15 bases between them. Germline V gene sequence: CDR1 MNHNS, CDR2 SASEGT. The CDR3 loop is CASSEPTGHKTEAFF. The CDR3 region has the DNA TGTGCCAGCAGTGAACCGACAGGACATAAGACTGAAGCTTTCTTT.

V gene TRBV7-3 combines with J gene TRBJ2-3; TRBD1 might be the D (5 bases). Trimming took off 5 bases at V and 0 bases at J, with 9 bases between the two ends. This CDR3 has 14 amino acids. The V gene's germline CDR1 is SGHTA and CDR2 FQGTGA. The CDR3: CASSLRASTDTQYF. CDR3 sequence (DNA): TGTGCCAGCAGCCTCAGGGCTAGCACAGATACGCAGTATTTT.

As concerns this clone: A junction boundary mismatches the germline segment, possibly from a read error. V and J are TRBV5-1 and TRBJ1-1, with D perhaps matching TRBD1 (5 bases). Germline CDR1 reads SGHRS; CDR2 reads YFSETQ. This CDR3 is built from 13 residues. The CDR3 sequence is CASRLGGDTEAFF. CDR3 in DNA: TGCGCCAGCAGGTTGGGAGGGGATACTGAAGCTTTCTTT. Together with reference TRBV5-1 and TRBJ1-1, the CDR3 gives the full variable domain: KAGVTQTPRYLIKTRGQQVTLSCSPISGHRSVSWYQQTPGQGLQFLFEYFSETQRNKGNFPGRFSGRQFSNSRSEMNVSTLELGDSALYLCASRLGGDTEAFFGQGTRLTVV.

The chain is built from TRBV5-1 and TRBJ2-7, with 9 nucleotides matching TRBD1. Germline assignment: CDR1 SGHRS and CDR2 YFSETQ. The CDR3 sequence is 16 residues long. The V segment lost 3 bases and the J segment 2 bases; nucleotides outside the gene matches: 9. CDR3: CASSSGSGTGPYEQYF. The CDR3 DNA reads TGCGCCAGCAGCTCAGGGTCCGGGACAGGGCCCTACGAGCAGTACTTC.

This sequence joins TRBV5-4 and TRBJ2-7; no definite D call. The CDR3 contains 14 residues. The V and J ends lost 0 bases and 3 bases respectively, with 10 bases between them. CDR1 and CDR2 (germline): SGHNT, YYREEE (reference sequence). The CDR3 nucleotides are TGTGCCAGCAGCTTGGGAACTCCCAGCTACGAGCAGTACTTC. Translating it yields CASSLGTPSYEQYF.

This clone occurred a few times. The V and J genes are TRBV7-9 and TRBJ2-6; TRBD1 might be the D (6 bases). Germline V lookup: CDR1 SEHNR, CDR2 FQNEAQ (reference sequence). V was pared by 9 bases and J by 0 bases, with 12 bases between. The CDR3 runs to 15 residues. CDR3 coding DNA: TGTGCCAGACAAACAGGGAACTCTGGGGCCAACGTCCTGACTTTC. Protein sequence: CARQTGNSGANVLTF.

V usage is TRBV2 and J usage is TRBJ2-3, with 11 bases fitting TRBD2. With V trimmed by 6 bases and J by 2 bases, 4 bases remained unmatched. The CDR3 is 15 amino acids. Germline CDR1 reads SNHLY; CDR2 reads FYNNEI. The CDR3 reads CASRPTSGITDTQYF. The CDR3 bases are TGTGCCAGCAGGCCGACTAGCGGGATCACAGATACGCAGTATTTT. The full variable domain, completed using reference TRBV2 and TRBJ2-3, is EPEVTQTPSHQVTQMGQEVILRCVPISNHLYFYWYRQILGQKVEFLVSFYNNEISEKSEIFDDQFSVERPDGSNFTLKIRSTKLEDSAMYFCASRPTSGITDTQYFGPGTRLTVL.

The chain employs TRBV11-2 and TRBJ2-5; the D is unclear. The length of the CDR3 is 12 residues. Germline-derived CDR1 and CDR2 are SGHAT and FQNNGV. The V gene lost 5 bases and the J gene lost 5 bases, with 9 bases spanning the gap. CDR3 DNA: TGTGCCAGCAGCACCGTGCGGGAGACCCAGTACTTC. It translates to CASSTVRETQYF.

The CDR3 DNA is TGTGCCAGCAGGGGGGAACTCCAAGAGACCCAGTACTTC. This translates into CASRGELQETQYF. This chain uses TRBV6-6 with TRBJ2-5; D may be TRBD1 or TRBD2 (5 bases each). The CDR3 has 13 residues. Trimming stripped 6 bases from V and 1 base from J, with 9 bases between. Germline loops: CDR1 MNHNY, CDR2 SVGAGI (reference sequence).

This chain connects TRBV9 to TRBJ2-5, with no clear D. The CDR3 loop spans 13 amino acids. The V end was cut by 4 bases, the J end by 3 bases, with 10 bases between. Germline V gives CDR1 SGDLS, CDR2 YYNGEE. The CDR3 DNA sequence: TGTGCCAGCAGCCGATGGGCAGAAGAGACCCAGTACTTC. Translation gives CASSRWAEETQYF.

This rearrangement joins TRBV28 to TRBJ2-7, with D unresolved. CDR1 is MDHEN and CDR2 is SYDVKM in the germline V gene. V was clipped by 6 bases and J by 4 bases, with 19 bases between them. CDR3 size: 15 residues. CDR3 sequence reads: CASRPPDTASYEQYF. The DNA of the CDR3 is TGTGCCAGCAGGCCCCCAGACACAGCCTCATACGAGCAGTACTTC.

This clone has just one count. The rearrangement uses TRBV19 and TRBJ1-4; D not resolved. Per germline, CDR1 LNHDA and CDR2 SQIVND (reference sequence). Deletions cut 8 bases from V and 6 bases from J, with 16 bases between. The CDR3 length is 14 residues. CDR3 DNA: TGTGCCAGTCACAATTGGGGTAAAGATGAAAAACTGTTTTTT. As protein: CASHNWGKDEKLFF.

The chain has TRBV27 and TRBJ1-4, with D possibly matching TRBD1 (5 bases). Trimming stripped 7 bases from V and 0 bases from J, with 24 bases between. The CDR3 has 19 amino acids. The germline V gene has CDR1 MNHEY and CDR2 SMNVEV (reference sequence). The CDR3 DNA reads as TGTGCCAGCAAACCCACCCTGAGCAGGGAGAGACCAACTAATGAAAAACTGTTTTTT. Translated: CASKPTLSRERPTNEKLFF.

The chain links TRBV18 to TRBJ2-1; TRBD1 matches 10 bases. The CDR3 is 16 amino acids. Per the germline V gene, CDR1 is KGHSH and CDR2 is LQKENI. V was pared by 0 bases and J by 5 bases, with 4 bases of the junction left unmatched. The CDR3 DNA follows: TGTGCCAGCTCACCACCGGGACAGGGGCCTCACAATGAGCAGTTCTTC. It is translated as CASSPPGQGPHNEQFF. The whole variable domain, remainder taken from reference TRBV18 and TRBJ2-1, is NAGVMQNPRHLVRRRGQEARLRCSPMKGHSHVYWYRQLPEEGLKFMVYLQKENIIDESGMPKERFSAEFPKEGPSILRIQQVVRGDSAAYFCASSPPGQGPHNEQFFGPGTRLTVL.